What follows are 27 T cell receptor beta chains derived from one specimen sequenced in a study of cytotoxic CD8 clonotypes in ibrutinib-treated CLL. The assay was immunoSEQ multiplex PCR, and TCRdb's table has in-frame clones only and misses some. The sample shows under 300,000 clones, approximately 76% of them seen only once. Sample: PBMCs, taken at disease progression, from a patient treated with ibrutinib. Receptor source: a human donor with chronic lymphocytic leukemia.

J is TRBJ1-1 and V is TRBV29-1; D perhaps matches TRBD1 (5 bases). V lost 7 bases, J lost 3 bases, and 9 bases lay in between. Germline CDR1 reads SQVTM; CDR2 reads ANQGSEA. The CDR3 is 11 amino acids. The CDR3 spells CSGGVYTEAFF. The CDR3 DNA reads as TGCAGCGGGGGCGTCTACACTGAAGCTTTCTTT.

The CDR3 sequence: CASSLGTAYNYGYTF. The CDR3 coding sequence is TGTGCCAGCAGCCTCGGGACAGCCTATAACTATGGCTACACCTTC. V is TRBV14 and J is TRBJ1-2; TRBD1 matches 7 bases. V shed 4 bases, J shed 1 base, and the junction held 6 bases outside the gene matches. This CDR3 contains 15 residues. CDR1 SGHDN and CDR2 FVKESK come from the germline V gene.

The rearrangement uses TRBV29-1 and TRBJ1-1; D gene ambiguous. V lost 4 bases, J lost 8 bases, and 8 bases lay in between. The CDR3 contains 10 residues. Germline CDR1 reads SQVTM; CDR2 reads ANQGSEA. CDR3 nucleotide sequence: TGCAGCGTTGTATTGGCGGAAGCTTTCTTT. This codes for CSVVLAEAFF.

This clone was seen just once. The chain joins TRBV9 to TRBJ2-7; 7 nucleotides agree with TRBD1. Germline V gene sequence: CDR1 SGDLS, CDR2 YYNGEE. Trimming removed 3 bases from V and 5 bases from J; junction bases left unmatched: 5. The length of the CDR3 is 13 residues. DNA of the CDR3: TGTGCCAGCAGCGCAACAGGGGTCCACGAGCAGTACTTC. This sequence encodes CASSATGVHEQYF.

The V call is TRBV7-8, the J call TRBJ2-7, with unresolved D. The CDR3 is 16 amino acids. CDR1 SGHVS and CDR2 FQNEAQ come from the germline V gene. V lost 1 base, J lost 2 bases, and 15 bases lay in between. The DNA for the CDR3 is TGTGCCAGCAGCTTAGTTCGAGTACTCCTCACCTACGAGCAGTACTTC. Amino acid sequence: CASSLVRVLLTYEQYF. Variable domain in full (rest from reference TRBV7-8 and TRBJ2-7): GAGVSQSPRYKVAKRGQDVALRCDPISGHVSLFWYQQALGQGPEFLTYFQNEAQLDKSGLPSDRFFAERPEGSVSTLKIQRTQQEDSAVYLCASSLVRVLLTYEQYFGPGTRLTVT.

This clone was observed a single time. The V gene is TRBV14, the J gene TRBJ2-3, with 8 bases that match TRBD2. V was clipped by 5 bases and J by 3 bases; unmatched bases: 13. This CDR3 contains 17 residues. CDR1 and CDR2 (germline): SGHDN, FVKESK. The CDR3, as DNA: TGTGCCAGCAGCAGGGGCTACCGGGGACTAGGAACAGATACGCAGTATTTT. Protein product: CASSRGYRGLGTDTQYF.

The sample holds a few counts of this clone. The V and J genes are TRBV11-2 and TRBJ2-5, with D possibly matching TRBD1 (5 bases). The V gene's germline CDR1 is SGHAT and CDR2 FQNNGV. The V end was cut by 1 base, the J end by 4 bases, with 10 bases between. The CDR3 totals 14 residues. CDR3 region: CASSLASGLETQYF. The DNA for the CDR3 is TGTGCCAGCAGCTTAGCCTCAGGGCTAGAGACCCAGTACTTC.

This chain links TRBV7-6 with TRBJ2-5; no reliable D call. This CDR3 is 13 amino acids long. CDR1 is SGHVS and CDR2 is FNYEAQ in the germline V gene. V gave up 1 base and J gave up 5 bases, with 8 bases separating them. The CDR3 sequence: CASSLGGLETQYF. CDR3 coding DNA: TGTGCCAGCAGCTTAGGGGGTCTTGAGACCCAGTACTTC.

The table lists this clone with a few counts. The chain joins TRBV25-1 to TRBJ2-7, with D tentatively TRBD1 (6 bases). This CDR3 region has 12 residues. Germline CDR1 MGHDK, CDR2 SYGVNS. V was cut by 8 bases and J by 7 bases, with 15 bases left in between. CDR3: CASWDTAREQYF. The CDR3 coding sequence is TGTGCCAGCTGGGACACCGCGCGGGAGCAGTACTTC.

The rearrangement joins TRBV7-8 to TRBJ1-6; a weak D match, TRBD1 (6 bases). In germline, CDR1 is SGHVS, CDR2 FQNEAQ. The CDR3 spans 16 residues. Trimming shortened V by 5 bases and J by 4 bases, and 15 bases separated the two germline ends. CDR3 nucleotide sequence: TGTGCCAGCAGCCCCTCGAGGACAGAATATAATTCACCCCTCCACTTT. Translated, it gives CASSPSRTEYNSPLHF.

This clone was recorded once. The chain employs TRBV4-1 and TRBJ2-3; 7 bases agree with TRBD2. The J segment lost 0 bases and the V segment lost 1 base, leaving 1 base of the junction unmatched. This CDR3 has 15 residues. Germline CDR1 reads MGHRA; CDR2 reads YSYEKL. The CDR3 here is CASSQVSGSTDTQYF. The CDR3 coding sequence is TGCGCCAGCAGCCAAGTTAGCGGGAGCACAGATACGCAGTATTTT.

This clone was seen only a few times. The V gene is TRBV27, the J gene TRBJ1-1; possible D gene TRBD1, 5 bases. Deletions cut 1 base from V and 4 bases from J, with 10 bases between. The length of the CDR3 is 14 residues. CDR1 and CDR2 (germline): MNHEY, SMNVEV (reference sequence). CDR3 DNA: TGTGCCAGCAGTTTATGGGGCTCGGGCACTGAAGCTTTCTTT. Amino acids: CASSLWGSGTEAFF.

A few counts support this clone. As DNA, the CDR3 is TGTGCCAGCAGTTTAGAAAGGTGGTGGGAGCAGTTCTTC. Its protein product is CASSLERWWEQFF. The chain recombines TRBV28 with TRBJ2-1, with no clear D. V was pared by 2 bases and J by 10 bases, with 12 bases between. The CDR3 is 13 residues long. Per germline, CDR1 MDHEN and CDR2 SYDVKM.

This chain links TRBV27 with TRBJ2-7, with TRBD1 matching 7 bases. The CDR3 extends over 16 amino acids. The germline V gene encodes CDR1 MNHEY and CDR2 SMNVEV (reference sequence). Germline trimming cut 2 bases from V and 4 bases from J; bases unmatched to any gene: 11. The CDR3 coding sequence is TGTGCCAGCAGTTTAGGGAGACAGGGCTATCGGTACGAGCAGTACTTC. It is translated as CASSLGRQGYRYEQYF.

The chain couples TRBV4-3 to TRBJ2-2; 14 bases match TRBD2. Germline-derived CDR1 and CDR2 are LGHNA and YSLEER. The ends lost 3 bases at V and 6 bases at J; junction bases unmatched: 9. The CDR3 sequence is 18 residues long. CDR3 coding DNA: TGCGCCAGCAGCCACCGAAGACTAGCGGGAGGGGTGGCCGGGGAGCTGTTTTTT. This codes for CASSHRRLAGGVAGELFF.

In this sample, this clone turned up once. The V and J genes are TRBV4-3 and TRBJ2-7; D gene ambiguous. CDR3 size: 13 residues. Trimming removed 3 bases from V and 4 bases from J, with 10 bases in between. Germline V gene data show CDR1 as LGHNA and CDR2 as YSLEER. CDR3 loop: CASSHDTSYEQYF. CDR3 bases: TGCGCCAGCAGCCACGACACAAGTTACGAGCAGTACTTC.

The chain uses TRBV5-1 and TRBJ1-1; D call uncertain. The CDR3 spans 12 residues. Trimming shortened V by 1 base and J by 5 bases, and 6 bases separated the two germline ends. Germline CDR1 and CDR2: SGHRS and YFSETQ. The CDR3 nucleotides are TGCGCCAGCAGCTTGTCGGGGACTGAAGCTTTCTTT. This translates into CASSLSGTEAFF. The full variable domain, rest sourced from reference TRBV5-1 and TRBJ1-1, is KAGVTQTPRYLIKTRGQQVTLSCSPISGHRSVSWYQQTPGQGLQFLFEYFSETQRNKGNFPGRFSGRQFSNSRSEMNVSTLELGDSALYLCASSLSGTEAFFGQGTRLTVV.

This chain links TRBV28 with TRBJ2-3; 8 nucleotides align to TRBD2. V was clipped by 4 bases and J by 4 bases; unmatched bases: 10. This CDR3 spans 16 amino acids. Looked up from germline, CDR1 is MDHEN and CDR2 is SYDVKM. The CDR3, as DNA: TGTGCCAGCAGTTCCTCCGGGACTAGAATGCCAGATACGCAGTATTTT. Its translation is CASSSSGTRMPDTQYF.

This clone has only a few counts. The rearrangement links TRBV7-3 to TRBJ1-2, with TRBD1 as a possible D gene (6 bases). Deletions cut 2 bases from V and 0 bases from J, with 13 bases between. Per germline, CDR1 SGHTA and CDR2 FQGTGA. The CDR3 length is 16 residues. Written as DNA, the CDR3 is TGTGCCAGCAGCTTAGCCTCCGGACAGACTAACTATGGCTACACCTTC. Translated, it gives CASSLASGQTNYGYTF.

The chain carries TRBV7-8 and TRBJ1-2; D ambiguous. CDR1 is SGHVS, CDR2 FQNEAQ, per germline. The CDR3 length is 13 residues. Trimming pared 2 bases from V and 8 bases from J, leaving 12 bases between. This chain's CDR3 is CASSLLSGGGYTF. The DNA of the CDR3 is TGTGCCAGCAGCTTATTATCGGGTGGCGGCTACACCTTC.

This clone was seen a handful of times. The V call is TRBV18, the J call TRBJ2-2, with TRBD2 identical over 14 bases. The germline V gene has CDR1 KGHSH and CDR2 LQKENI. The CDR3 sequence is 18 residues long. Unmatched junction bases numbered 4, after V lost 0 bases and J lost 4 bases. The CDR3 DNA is TGTGCCAGCTCACCACCGGGACTAGCGGGAGTCGGCACCGGGGAGCTGTTTTTT. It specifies CASSPPGLAGVGTGELFF.

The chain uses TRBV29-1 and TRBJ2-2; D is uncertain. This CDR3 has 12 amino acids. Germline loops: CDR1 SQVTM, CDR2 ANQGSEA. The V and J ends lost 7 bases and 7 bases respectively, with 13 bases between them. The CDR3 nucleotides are TGCAGCGCAACAGCGCACGACGGGGAGCTGTTTTTT. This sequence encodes CSATAHDGELFF.

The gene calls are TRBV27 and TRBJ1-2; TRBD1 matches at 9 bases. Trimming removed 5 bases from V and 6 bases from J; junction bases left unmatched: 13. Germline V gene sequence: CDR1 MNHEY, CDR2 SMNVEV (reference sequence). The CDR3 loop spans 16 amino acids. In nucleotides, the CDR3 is TGTGCCAGCAGTACATATAGGACAGGGGATAGGGATGGCTACACCTTC. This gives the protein CASSTYRTGDRDGYTF.

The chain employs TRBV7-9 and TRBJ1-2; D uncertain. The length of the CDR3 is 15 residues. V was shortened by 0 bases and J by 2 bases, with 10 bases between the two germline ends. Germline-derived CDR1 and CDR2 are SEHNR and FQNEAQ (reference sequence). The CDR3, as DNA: TGTGCCAGCAGCTTAGCACTAGGCGGGAACTATGGCTACACCTTC. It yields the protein CASSLALGGNYGYTF.

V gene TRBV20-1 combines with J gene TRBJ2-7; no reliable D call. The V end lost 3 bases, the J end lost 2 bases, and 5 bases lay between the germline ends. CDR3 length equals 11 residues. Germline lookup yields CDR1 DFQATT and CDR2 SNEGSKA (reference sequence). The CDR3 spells CSASRTYEQYF. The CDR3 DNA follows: TGCAGTGCTAGTAGAACCTACGAGCAGTACTTC.

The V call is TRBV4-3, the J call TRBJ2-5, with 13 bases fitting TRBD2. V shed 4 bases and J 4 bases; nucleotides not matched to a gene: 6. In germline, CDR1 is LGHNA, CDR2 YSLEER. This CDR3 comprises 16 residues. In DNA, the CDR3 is TGCGCCAGCAGCCCTCGGACTAGCGGGAGTACAGAGACCCAGTACTTC. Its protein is CASSPRTSGSTETQYF.

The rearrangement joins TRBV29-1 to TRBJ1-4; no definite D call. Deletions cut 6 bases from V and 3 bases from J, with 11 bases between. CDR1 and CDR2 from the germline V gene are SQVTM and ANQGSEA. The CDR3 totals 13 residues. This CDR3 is CSVGLAPNEKLFF. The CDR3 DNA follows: TGCAGCGTGGGGTTGGCGCCTAATGAAAAACTGTTTTTT.